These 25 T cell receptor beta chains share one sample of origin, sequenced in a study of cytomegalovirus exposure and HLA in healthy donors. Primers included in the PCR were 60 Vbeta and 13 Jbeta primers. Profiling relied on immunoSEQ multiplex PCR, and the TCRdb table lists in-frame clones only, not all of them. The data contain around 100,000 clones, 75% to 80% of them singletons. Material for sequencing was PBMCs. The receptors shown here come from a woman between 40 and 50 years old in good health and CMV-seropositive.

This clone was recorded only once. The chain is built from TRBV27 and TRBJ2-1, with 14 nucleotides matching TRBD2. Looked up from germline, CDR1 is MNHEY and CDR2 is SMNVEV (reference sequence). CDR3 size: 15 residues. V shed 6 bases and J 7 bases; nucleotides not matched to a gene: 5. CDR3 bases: TGTGCCAGCAGGGGACTAGCGGGAGTTAGGAATGAGCAGTTCTTC. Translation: CASRGLAGVRNEQFF.

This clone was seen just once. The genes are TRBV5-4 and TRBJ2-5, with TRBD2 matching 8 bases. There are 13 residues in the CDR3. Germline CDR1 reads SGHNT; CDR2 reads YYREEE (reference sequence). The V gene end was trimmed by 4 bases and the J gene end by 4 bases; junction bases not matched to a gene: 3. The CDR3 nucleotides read TGTGCCAGCAGCCGGACTAGCTTAGAGACCCAGTACTTC. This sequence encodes CASSRTSLETQYF. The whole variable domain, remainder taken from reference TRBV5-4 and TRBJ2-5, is ETGVTQSPTHLIKTRGQQVTLRCSSQSGHNTVSWYQQALGQGPQFIFQYYREEENGRGNFPPRFSGLQFPNYSSELNVNALELDDSALYLCASSRTSLETQYFGPGTRLLVL.

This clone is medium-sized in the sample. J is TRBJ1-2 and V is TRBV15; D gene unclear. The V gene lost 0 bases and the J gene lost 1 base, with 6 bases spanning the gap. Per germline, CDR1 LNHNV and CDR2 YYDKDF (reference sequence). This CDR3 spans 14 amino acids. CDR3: CATSREEVNYGYTF. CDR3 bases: TGTGCCACCAGCAGAGAGGAGGTTAACTATGGCTACACCTTC.

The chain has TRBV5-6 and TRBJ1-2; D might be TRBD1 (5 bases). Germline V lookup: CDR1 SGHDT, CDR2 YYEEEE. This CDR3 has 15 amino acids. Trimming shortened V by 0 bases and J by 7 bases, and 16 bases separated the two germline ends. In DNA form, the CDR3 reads TGTGCCAGCAGCTTGGTGATCAGGGCCCTAGGTGGCTACACCTTC. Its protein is CASSLVIRALGGYTF.

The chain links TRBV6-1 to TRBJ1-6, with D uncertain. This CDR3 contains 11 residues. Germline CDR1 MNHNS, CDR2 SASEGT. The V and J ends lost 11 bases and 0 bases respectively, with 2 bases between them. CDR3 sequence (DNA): TGTGCCCACTCCTATAATTCACCCCTCCACTTT. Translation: CAHSYNSPLHF.

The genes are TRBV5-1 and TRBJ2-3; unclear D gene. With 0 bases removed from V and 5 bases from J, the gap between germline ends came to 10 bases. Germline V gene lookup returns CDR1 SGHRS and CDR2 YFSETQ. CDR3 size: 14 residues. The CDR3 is CASSLGSAGDTQYF. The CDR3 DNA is TGCGCCAGCAGCTTGGGATCGGCAGGAGATACGCAGTATTTT.

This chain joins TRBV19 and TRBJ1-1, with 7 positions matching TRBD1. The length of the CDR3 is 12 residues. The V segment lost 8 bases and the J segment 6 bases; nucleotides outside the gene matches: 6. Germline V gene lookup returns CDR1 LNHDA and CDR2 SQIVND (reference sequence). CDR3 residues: CASEGQVAEAFF. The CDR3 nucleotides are TGTGCCAGTGAAGGACAGGTAGCTGAAGCTTTCTTT.

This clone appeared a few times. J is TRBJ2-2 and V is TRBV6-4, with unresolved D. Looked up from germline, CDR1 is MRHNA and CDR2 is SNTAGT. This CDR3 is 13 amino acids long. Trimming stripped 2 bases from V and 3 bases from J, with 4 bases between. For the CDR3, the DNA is TGTGCCAGCAGTGACACGGACACCGGGGAGCTGTTTTTT. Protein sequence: CASSDTDTGELFF.

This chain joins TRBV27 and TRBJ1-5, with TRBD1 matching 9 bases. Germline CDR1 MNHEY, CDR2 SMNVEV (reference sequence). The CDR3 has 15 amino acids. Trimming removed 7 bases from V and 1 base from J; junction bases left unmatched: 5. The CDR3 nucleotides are TGTGCCAGCAATCTACAGGGGGCGAGCAATCAGCCCCAGCATTTT. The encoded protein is CASNLQGASNQPQHF.

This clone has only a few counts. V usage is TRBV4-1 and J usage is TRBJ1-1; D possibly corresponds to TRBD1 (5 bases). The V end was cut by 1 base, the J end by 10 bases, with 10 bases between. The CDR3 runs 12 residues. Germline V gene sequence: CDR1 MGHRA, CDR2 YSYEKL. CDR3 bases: TGCGCCAGCAGCCAAGGGGGACTTCGAGCTTTCTTT. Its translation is CASSQGGLRAFF.

This chain's CDR3 is CASSQLTGGYGYTF. The CDR3 nucleotides are TGTGCCAGCAGCCAATTAACAGGGGGTTATGGCTACACCTTC. V gene TRBV16 combines with J gene TRBJ1-2; TRBD1 agrees at 8 bases. Germline V gene lookup returns CDR1 KGHSY and CDR2 FQNENV. J gave up 5 bases and V 1 base, and 3 bases lay outside the gene matches. The CDR3 length is 14 residues.

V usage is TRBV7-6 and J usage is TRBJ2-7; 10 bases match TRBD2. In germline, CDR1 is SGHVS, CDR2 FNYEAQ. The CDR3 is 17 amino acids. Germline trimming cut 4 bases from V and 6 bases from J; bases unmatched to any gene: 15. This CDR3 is CASSSLAGQTHGGEQYF. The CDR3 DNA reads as TGTGCCAGCAGCTCACTAGCGGGACAAACCCACGGGGGCGAGCAGTACTTC.

CDR3 region: CASGQGTAGELFF. The CDR3 nucleotides read TGTGCCAGTGGACAGGGGACAGCCGGGGAGCTGTTTTTT. V usage is TRBV19 and J usage is TRBJ2-2, with 9 bases aligning to TRBD1. The CDR3 is 13 residues long. Germline CDR1 reads LNHDA; CDR2 reads SQIVND (reference sequence). The junction had 4 bases not matched to a gene; V was cut back by 8 bases and J by 6 bases. Complete variable domain (other parts from reference TRBV19 and TRBJ2-2): DGGITQSPKYLFRKEGQNVTLSCEQNLNHDAMYWYRQDPGQGLRLIYYSQIVNDFQKGDIAEGYSVSREKKESFPLTVTSAQKNPTAFYLCASGQGTAGELFFGEGSRLTVL.

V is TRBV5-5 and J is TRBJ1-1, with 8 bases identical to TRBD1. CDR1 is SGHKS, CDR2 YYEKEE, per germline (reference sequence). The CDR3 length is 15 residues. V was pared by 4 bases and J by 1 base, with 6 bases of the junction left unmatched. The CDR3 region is CASSRDRGRNTEAFF. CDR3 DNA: TGTGCCAGCAGCCGCGACAGGGGAAGGAACACTGAAGCTTTCTTT.

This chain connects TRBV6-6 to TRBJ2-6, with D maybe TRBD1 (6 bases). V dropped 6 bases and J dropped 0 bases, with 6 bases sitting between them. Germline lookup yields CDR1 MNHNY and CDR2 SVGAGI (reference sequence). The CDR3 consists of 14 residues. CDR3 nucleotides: TGTGCCAGCAGCAGGGGCTCTGGGGCCAACGTCCTGACTTTC. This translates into CASSRGSGANVLTF.

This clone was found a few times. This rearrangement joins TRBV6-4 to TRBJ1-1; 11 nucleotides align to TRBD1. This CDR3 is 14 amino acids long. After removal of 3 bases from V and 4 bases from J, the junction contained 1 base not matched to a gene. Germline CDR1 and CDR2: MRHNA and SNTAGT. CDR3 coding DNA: TGTGCCAGCAGTGAGGGACAGGGGGGCACTGAAGCTTTCTTT. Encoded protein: CASSEGQGGTEAFF.

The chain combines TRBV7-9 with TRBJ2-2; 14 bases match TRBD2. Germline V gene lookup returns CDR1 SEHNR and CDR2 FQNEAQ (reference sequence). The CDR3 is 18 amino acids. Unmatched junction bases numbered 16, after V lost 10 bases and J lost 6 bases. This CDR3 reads CAILRLAGGPEGAGELFF. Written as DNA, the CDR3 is TGTGCCATCCTGAGACTAGCGGGAGGGCCCGAGGGTGCCGGGGAGCTGTTTTTT.

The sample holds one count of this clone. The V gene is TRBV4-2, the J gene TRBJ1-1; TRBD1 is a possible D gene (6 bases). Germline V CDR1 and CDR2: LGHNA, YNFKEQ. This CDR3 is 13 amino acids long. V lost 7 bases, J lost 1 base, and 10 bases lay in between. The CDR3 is CASTLGGNTEAFF. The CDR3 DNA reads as TGTGCCAGCACCCTAGGGGGGAACACTGAAGCTTTCTTT.

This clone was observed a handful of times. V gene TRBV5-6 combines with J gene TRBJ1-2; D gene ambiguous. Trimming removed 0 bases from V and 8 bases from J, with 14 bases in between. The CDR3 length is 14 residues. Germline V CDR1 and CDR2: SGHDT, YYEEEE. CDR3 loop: CASSLVGGNEGYTF. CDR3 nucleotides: TGTGCCAGCAGCTTGGTTGGAGGGAATGAAGGCTACACCTTC.

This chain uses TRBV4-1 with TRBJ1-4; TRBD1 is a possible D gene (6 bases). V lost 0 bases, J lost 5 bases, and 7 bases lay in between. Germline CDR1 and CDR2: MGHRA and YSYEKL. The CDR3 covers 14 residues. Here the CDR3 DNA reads TGCGCCAGCAGCCAAGACAGGGGAAATGAAAAACTGTTTTTT. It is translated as CASSQDRGNEKLFF.

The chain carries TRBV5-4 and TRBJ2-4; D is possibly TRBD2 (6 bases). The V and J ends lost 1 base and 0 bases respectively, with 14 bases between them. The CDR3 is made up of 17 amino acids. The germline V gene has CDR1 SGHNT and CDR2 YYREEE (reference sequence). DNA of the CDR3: TGTGCCAGCAGCTTGCGGGCGGGACCTCTAGCCAAAAACATTCAGTACTTC. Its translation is CASSLRAGPLAKNIQYF.

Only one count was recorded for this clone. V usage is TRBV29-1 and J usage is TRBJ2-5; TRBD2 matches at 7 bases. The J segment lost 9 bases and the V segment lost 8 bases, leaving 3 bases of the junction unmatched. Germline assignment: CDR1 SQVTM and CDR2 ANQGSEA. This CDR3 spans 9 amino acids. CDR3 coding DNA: TGCAGCTTTGGGGGGGCCCAGTACTTC. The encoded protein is CSFGGAQYF.

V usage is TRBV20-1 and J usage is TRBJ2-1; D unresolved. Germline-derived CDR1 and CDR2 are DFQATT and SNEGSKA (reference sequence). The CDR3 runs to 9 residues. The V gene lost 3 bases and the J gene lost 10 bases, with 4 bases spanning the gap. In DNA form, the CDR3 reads TGCAGTGCTAGGGGCGAGCAGTTCTTC. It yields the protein CSARGEQFF.

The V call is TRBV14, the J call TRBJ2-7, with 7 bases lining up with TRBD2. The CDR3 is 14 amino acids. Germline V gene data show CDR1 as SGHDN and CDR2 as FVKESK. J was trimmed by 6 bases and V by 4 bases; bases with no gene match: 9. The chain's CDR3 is CASSPKTGGGEQYF. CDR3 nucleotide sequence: TGTGCCAGCAGCCCCAAAACGGGAGGAGGCGAGCAGTACTTC.

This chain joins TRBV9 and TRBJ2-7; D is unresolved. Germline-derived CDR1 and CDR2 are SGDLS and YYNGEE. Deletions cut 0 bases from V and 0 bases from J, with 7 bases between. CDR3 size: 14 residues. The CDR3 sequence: CASSVDRYSYEQYF. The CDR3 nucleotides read TGTGCCAGCAGCGTAGATCGGTACTCCTACGAGCAGTACTTC.